The 21 T cell receptor beta chains below come from one sample, sequenced in a study of blood T cell repertoires in COVID-19. Clones were read by immunoSEQ multiplex PCR, and TCRdb kept only the in-frame ones, dropping some. This table holds some 120,000 clones, 88% found once. Material for sequencing was peripheral blood. These receptor sequences come from a human donor in a cohort sampled during active COVID-19.

The chain uses TRBV18 and TRBJ2-1, with a weak D call TRBD1 (6 bases). The V and J ends lost 1 base and 6 bases respectively, with 16 bases between them. This CDR3 is built from 16 residues. Per the germline V gene, CDR1 is KGHSH and CDR2 is LQKENI. CDR3 residues: CASSPLGTREFNEQFF. In nucleotides, the CDR3 is TGTGCCAGCTCACCACTGGGGACAAGAGAATTCAATGAGCAGTTCTTC.

The chain has TRBV27 and TRBJ2-7; TRBD1 matches at 10 bases. The CDR3 length is 16 residues. The junction had 14 bases not matched to a gene; V was cut back by 5 bases and J by 7 bases. From germline, CDR1 is MNHEY and CDR2 SMNVEV (reference sequence). CDR3 sequence (DNA): TGTGCCAGCAGTCGAACTAGCGAGGGACAGGGGTTTGAGCAGTACTTC. Translating gives CASSRTSEGQGFEQYF.

V is TRBV27 and J is TRBJ1-6; D ambiguous. Deletions cut 10 bases from V and 4 bases from J, with 11 bases between. The CDR3 has 13 amino acids. Germline CDR1 and CDR2: MNHEY and SMNVEV (reference sequence). The CDR3 bases are TGTGCCACTTCCTTCGGGTATAATTCACCCCTCCACTTT. This codes for CATSFGYNSPLHF.

The V call is TRBV7-9, the J call TRBJ2-5, with D uncertain. The germline CDR1 and CDR2 sequences are SEHNR and FQNEAQ (reference sequence). V was trimmed by 4 bases and J by 2 bases, leaving 2 bases between them. This CDR3 has 11 residues. CDR3 in DNA: TGTGCCAGCAGCTCGCAAGAGACCCAGTACTTC. Residues: CASSSQETQYF.

Comment on this clone: The sample carries other DNA sequences with the same CDR3. V is TRBV5-1 and J is TRBJ2-5; possible D gene TRBD1, 5 bases. V was clipped by 4 bases and J by 1 base, with 8 bases between them. Germline values: CDR1 SGHRS, CDR2 YFSETQ. The CDR3 loop spans 13 amino acids. The CDR3 loop reads CASSLRVQETQYF. CDR3 nucleotide sequence: TGCGCCAGCAGCCTCAGGGTCCAAGAGACCCAGTACTTC.

J is TRBJ2-7 and V is TRBV10-3, with 9 bases lining up with TRBD1. The CDR3 is 15 amino acids. Per the germline V gene, CDR1 is ENHRY and CDR2 is SYGVKD. The V gene end was trimmed by 4 bases and the J gene end by 0 bases; junction bases not matched to a gene: 4. The CDR3 nucleotides read TGTGCCATCAGTGGGACAGGGGACAACTCCTACGAGCAGTACTTC. It translates to CAISGTGDNSYEQYF.

The table lists this clone with a count of one. The chain is built from TRBV7-9 and TRBJ2-5, with D possibly TRBD1 on 6 matching bases. The germline gives CDR1 SEHNR, CDR2 FQNEAQ (reference sequence). This CDR3 contains 13 residues. V lost 5 bases to trimming and J lost 4 bases, with 11 bases between them. CDR3 in amino acids: CASSRGHGETQYF. As DNA, the CDR3 is TGTGCCAGCAGCCGGGGACATGGAGAGACCCAGTACTTC.

The V gene is TRBV6-5, the J gene TRBJ2-1; no reliable D call. CDR1 and CDR2 from the germline V gene are MNHEY and SVGAGI. CDR3 length: 15 residues. Trimming shortened V by 0 bases and J by 7 bases, and 13 bases separated the two germline ends. The chain's CDR3 is CASSYSSLQPNEQFF. The CDR3 bases are TGTGCCAGCAGTTACTCCTCTTTACAGCCTAATGAGCAGTTCTTC.

The genes are TRBV10-1 and TRBJ2-1; D gene unclear. The CDR3 is 12 residues long. Germline V gene sequence: CDR1 WNHNN, CDR2 SYGVQD (reference sequence). V shed 7 bases and J shed 7 bases, with 11 bases lying between them. DNA of the CDR3: TGCGCCAGCAACCTAGTTCCTAATGAGCAGTTCTTC. It encodes CASNLVPNEQFF.

This clone was observed a single time. V usage is TRBV11-2 and J usage is TRBJ2-7; D is uncertain. The CDR3 extends over 17 amino acids. CDR1 is SGHAT, CDR2 FQNNGV, per germline. Deletions cut 3 bases from V and 0 bases from J, with 18 bases between. CDR3 in amino acids: CASSFRVAGTSSYEQYF. The CDR3 bases are TGTGCCAGCAGCTTTAGAGTGGCAGGAACGAGCTCCTACGAGCAGTACTTC.

J is TRBJ1-2 and V is TRBV5-1, with D perhaps matching TRBD1 (6 bases). CDR1 SGHRS and CDR2 YFSETQ come from the germline V gene. V gave up 0 bases and J gave up 8 bases, with 14 bases separating them. The CDR3 contains 14 residues. In nucleotides, the CDR3 is TGCGCCAGCAGCTTGGACCCATCAGGGGACGGCTACACCTTC. Protein sequence: CASSLDPSGDGYTF.

The chain links TRBV19 to TRBJ2-5, with 12 bases matching TRBD1. Germline values: CDR1 LNHDA, CDR2 SQIVND (reference sequence). The CDR3 extends over 19 amino acids. J gave up 5 bases and V 4 bases, and 17 bases lay outside the gene matches. The CDR3 coding sequence is TGTGCCAGTAGTAGCCGGGACAGGGGGCTCTCTCCCCGGACGGAGACCCAGTACTTC. It is translated as CASSSRDRGLSPRTETQYF.

J is TRBJ2-3 and V is TRBV15; D may be TRBD1 (5 bases). From germline, CDR1 is LNHNV and CDR2 YYDKDF (reference sequence). Trimming took off 4 bases at V and 4 bases at J, with 18 bases between the two ends. The CDR3 consists of 16 residues. CDR3 coding DNA: TGTGCCACCAGCAAAGATGGGGCCCCGGTACCAGATACGCAGTATTTT. Its protein is CATSKDGAPVPDTQYF. Filled out from reference TRBV15 and TRBJ2-3, the complete variable domain reads DAMVIQNPRYQVTQFGKPVTLSCSQTLNHNVMYWYQQKSSQAPKLLFHYYDKDFNNEADTPDNFQSRRPNTSFCFLDIRSPGLGDTAMYLCATSKDGAPVPDTQYFGPGTRLTVL.

V gene TRBV5-1 combines with J gene TRBJ2-5, with 11 bases that match TRBD2. Per germline, CDR1 SGHRS and CDR2 YFSETQ. The ends lost 0 bases at V and 1 base at J; junction bases unmatched: 2. The CDR3 is 16 residues long. The CDR3 loop is CASSLAGLAGQETQYF. CDR3 nucleotides: TGCGCCAGCAGCTTGGCCGGACTAGCGGGCCAAGAGACCCAGTACTTC.

V gene TRBV4-1 combines with J gene TRBJ2-5; TRBD1 matches 9 bases. The CDR3 extends over 16 amino acids. Per the germline V gene, CDR1 is MGHRA and CDR2 is YSYEKL. The trim removed 4 bases at V and 3 bases at J, leaving 9 bases unmatched. The chain's CDR3 is CASSLRHGDREETQYF. CDR3 bases: TGCGCCAGCAGCCTTAGGCACGGGGACAGGGAAGAGACCCAGTACTTC.

The chain combines TRBV6-4 with TRBJ1-2; 8 positions agree with TRBD1. This CDR3 is 17 amino acids long. Per germline, CDR1 MRHNA and CDR2 SNTAGT. The J segment lost 5 bases and the V segment lost 2 bases, leaving 13 bases of the junction unmatched. The CDR3 bases are TGTGCCAGCAGTGACACGCTAGTAGGACAGGGTAGATATGGCTACACCTTC. Amino acids: CASSDTLVGQGRYGYTF.

The chain has TRBV4-2 and TRBJ1-1, with 8 bases that match TRBD1. The trim removed 0 bases at V and 2 bases at J, leaving 5 bases unmatched. The CDR3 totals 16 residues. From germline, CDR1 is LGHNA and CDR2 YNFKEQ. The CDR3 spells CASSQDHRGGNTEAFF. As DNA, the CDR3 is TGTGCCAGCAGCCAAGATCACAGGGGGGGAAACACTGAAGCTTTCTTT.

The chain is built from TRBV9 and TRBJ1-1; unclear D gene. With 0 bases removed from V and 3 bases from J, the gap between germline ends came to 9 bases. The V gene's germline CDR1 is SGDLS and CDR2 YYNGEE. The CDR3 is made up of 14 amino acids. The CDR3: CASSVDPSYTEAFF. In DNA form, the CDR3 reads TGTGCCAGCAGCGTAGATCCCTCTTACACTGAAGCTTTCTTT.

V usage is TRBV7-6 and J usage is TRBJ2-7, with TRBD1 matching 8 bases. The trim removed 3 bases at V and 7 bases at J, leaving 5 bases unmatched. The CDR3 is 13 amino acids. From germline, CDR1 is SGHVS and CDR2 FNYEAQ. The CDR3 DNA follows: TGTGCCAGCAGCTTGACAGGGGTAGGAGAGCAGTACTTC. Encoded protein: CASSLTGVGEQYF.

The chain joins TRBV7-9 to TRBJ2-7; 7 bases are shared with TRBD1. The CDR3 covers 12 residues. In germline, CDR1 is SEHNR, CDR2 FQNEAQ (reference sequence). The CDR3 region has the DNA TGTGCAACCCGACAGGGAGCGCACGAGCAGTACTTC. Protein product: CATRQGAHEQYF.

The V and J genes are TRBV19 and TRBJ1-1; D gene ambiguous. The germline V gene encodes CDR1 LNHDA and CDR2 SQIVND (reference sequence). Deletions cut 2 bases from V and 0 bases from J, with 7 bases between. The CDR3 spans 14 residues. CDR3 bases: TGTGCCAGTAGTATAAACCGGTTGAACACTGAAGCTTTCTTT. Translated: CASSINRLNTEAFF.